The clone carrying this TCR beta chain has just one count. Enrolment of Seattle patients took place during active infection, and they were followed longitudinally. Source study methods: Estimation of nucleated cell counts was performed using reference gene primer amplification. Method: immunoSEQ multiplex PCR; TCRdb's copy keeps in-frame clones and lacks some. V, J and clone size are those of that table, while D and trimming were read from the DNA. Of 200,000 to 250,000 clones listed, over 80% are singletons. The data stem from a study of blood T cell repertoires in COVID-19. The trim removed 6 bases at V and 3 bases at J, leaving 17 bases unmatched. The germline V gene has CDR1 SGHRS and CDR2 YFSETQ. The CDR3 runs to 18 residues.

The sample taken for sequencing was peripheral blood. This TCR derives from a man aged 25-40 years with COVID-19, enrolled during active disease. V is TRBV5-1 and J is TRBJ2-1; TRBD2 agrees at 8 bases. The CDR3 DNA sequence: TGCGCCAGCACTTTTCTAGCGGGCGGACCCGGGGTCTACAATGAGCAGTTCTTC. This sequence encodes CASTFLAGGPGVYNEQFF.